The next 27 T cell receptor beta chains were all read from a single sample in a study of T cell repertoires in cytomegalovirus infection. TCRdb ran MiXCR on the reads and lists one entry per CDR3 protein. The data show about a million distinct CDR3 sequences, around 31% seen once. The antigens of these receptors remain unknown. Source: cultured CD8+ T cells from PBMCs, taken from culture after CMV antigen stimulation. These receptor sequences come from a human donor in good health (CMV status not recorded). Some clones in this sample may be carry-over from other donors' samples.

CDR3 amino acids: CASGSGAETQYF. The CDR3 DNA reads as TGTGCCAGCGGAAGCGGGGCGGAGACCCAGTACTTC. V and J are TRBV7-9 and TRBJ2-5; 7 bases are a match to TRBD2. The CDR3 covers 12 residues. The germline V gene has CDR1 SEHNR and CDR2 FQNEAQ (reference sequence). V gave up 8 bases and J gave up 5 bases; unmatched junction bases: 5.

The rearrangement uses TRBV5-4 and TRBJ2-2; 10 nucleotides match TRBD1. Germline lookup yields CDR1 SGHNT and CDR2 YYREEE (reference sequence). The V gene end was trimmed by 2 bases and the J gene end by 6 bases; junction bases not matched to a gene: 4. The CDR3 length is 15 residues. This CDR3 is CASSFRDRGPGELFF. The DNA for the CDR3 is TGTGCCAGCAGCTTCCGGGACAGGGGACCCGGGGAGCTGTTTTTT. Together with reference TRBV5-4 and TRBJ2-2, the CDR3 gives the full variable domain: ETGVTQSPTHLIKTRGQQVTLRCSSQSGHNTVSWYQQALGQGPQFIFQYYREEENGRGNFPPRFSGLQFPNYSSELNVNALELDDSALYLCASSFRDRGPGELFFGEGSRLTVL.

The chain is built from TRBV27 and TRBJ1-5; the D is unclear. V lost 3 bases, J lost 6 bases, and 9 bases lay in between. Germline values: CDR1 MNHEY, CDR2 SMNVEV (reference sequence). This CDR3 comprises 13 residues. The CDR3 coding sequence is TGTGCCAGCAGTTTTGGGTTGGCTCAGCCCCAGCATTTT. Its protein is CASSFGLAQPQHF.

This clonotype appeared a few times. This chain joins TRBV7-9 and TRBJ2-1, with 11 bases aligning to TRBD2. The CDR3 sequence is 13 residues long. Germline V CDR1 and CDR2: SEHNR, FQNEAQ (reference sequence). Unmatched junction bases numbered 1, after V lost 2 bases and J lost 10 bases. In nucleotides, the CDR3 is TGTGCCAGCAGCTTAACTAGCGGGGGCGAGCAGTTCTTC. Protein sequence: CASSLTSGGEQFF.

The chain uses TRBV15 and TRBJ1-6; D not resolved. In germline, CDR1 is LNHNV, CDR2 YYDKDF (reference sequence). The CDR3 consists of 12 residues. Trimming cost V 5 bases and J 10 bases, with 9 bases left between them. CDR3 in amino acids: CATSFQDSPLHF. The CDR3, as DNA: TGTGCCACCAGCTTCCAGGACTCACCCCTCCACTTT. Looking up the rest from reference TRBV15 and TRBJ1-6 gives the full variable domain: DAMVIQNPRYQVTQFGKPVTLSCSQTLNHNVMYWYQQKSSQAPKLLFHYYDKDFNNEADTPDNFQSRRPNTSFCFLDIRSPGLGDTAMYLCATSFQDSPLHFGNGTRLTVT.

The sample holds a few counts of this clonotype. CDR3: CASSDWGAEETQYF. CDR3 DNA: TGCGCCAGCAGTGATTGGGGCGCGGAGGAGACCCAGTACTTC. The chain couples TRBV10-1 to TRBJ2-5, with D possibly TRBD1 on 5 matching bases. Germline values: CDR1 WNHNN, CDR2 SYGVQD (reference sequence). This CDR3 has 14 residues. V lost 3 bases to trimming and J lost 5 bases, with 13 bases between them.

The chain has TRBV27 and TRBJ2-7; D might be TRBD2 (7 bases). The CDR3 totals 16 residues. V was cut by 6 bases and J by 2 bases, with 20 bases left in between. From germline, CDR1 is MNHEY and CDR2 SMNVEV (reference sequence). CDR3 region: CASSLGEGGVPYEQYF. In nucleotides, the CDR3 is TGTGCCAGCAGCTTAGGGGAGGGGGGAGTTCCCTACGAGCAGTACTTC.

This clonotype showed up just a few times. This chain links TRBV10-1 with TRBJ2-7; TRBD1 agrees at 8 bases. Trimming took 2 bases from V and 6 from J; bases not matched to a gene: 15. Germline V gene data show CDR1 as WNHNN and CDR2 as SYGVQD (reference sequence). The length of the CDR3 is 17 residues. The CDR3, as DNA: TGCGCCAGCAGTGAGGGGCAGGGGGCTCGAGTTGGGAGCGAGCAGTACTTC. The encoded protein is CASSEGQGARVGSEQYF.

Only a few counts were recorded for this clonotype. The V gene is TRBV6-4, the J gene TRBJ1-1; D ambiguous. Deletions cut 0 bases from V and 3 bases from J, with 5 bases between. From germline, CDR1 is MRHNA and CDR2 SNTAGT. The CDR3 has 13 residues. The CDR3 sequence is CASSDSGHTEAFF. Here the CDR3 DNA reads TGTGCCAGCAGTGACTCCGGACACACTGAAGCTTTCTTT.

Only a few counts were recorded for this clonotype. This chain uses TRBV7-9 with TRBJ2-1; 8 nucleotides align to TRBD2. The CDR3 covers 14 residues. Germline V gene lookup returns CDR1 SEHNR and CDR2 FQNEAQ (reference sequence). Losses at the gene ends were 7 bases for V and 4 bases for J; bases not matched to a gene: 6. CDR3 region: CASTPAGAYNEQFF. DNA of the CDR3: TGTGCCAGCACCCCAGCGGGGGCTTACAATGAGCAGTTCTTC.

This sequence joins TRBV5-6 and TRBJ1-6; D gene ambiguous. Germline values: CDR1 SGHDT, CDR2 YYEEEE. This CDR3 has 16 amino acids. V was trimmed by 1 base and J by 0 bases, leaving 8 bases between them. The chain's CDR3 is CASSLKPRSYNSPLHF. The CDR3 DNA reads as TGTGCCAGCAGCTTGAAACCTCGCTCCTATAATTCACCCCTCCACTTT.

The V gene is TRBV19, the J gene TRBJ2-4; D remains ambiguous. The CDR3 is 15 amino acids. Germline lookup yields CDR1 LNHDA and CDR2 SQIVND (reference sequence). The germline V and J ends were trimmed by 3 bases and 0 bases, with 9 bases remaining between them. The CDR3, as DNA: TGTGCCAGTAGTATCAGCACTCTAGCCAAAAACATTCAGTACTTC. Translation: CASSISTLAKNIQYF.

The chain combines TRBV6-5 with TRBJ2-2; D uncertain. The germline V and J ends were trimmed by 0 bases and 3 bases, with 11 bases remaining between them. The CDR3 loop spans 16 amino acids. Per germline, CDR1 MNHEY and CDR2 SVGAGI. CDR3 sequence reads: CASSYSTGSDTGELFF. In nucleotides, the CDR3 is TGTGCCAGCAGTTACTCGACGGGTTCTGACACCGGGGAGCTGTTTTTT.

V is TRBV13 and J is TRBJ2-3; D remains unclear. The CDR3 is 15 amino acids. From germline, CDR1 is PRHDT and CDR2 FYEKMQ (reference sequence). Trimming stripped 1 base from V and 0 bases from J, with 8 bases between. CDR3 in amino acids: CASSLEDGSTDTQYF. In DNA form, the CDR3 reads TGTGCCAGCAGCTTAGAAGACGGGAGCACAGATACGCAGTATTTT.

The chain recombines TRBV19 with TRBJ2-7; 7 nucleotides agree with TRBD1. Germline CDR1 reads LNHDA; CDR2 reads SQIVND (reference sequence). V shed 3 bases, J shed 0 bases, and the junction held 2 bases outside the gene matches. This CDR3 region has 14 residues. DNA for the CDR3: TGTGCCAGTAGTATGGGGGACAGCTCCTACGAGCAGTACTTC. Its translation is CASSMGDSSYEQYF.

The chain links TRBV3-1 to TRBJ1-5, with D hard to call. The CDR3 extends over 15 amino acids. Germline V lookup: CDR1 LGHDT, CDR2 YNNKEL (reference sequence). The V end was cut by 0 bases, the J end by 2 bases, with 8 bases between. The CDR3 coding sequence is TGTGCCAGCAGCCAAGAGCTTGGGGGCAATCAGCCCCAGCATTTT. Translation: CASSQELGGNQPQHF.

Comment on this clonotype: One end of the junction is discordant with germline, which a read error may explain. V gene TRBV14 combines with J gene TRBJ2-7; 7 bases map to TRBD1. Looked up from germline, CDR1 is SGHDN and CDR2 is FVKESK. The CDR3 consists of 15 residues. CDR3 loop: CASNQTGKVGYDQYF. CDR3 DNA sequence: TGTGCCAGCAACCAGACAGGGAAGGTCGGTTACGACCAGTACTTC. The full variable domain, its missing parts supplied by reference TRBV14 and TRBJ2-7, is EAGVTQFPSHSVIEKGQTVTLRCDPISGHDNLYWYRRVMGKEIKFLLHFVKESKQDESGMPNNRFLAERTGGTYSTLKVQPAELEDSGVYFCASNQTGKVGYDQYFGPGTRLTVT.

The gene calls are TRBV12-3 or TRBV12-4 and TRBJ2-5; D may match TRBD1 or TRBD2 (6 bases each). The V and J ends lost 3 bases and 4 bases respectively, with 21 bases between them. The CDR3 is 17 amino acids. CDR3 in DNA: TGTGCCAGCAGTTTTGGTAGGGGGGCCGCTACGGGAGAGACCCAGTACTTC. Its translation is CASSFGRGAATGETQYF.

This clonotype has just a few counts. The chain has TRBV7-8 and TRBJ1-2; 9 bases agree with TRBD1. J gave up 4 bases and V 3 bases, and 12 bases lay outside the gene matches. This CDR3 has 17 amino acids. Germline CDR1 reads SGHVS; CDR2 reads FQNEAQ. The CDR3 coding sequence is TGTGCCAGCAGCTTTTCTCCTGGAGGACAGGGGATCTATGGCTACACCTTC. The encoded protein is CASSFSPGGQGIYGYTF.

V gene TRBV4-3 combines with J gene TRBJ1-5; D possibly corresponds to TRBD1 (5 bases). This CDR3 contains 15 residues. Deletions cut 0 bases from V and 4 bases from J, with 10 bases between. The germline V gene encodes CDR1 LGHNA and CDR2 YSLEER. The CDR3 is CASSQDLPGNQPQHF. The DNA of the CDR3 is TGCGCCAGCAGCCAAGATCTGCCAGGGAATCAGCCCCAGCATTTT.

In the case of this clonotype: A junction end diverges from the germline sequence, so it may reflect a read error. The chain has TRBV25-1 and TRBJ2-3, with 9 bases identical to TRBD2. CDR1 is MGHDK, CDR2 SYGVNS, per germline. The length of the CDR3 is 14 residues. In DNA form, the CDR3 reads TGTGCCAACAGTTCCCAGCGGGGGGCGGATACGCAGTATTTT. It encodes CANSSQRGADTQYF.

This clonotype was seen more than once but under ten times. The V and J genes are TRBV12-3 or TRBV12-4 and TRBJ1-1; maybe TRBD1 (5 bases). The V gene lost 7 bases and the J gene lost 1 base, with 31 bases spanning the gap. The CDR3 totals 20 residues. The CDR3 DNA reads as TGTGCCAGCAAAGACTGGGGGGGGACGGAGGGTAATTCCGCGAACACTGAAGCTTTCTTT. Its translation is CASKDWGGTEGNSANTEAFF.

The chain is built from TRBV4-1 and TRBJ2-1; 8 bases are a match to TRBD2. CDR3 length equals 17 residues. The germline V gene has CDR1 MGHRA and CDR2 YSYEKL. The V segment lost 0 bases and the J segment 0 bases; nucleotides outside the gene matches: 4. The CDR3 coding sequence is TGCGCCAGCAGCCAAGATCGGCTAGCGGGCTCCTACAATGAGCAGTTCTTC. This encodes CASSQDRLAGSYNEQFF.

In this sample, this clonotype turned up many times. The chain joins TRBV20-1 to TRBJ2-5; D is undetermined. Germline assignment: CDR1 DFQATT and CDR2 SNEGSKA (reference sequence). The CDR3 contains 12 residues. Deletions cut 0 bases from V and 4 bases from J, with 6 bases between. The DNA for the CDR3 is TGCAGTGCTAGAGAACGAGGAGAGACCCAGTACTTC. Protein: CSARERGETQYF.

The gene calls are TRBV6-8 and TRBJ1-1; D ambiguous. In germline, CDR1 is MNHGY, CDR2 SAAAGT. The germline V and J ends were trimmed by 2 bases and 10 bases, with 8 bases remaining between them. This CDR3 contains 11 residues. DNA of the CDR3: TGTGCCAGCAGTTACGGGATGGCAGCTTTCTTT. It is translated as CASSYGMAAFF.

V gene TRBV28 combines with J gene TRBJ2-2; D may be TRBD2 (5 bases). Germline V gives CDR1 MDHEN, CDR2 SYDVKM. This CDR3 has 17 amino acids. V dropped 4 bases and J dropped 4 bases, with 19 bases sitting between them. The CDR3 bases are TGTGCCAGCAGTTCGGACGGACTTCACGATGGCACCGGGGAGCTGTTTTTT. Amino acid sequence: CASSSDGLHDGTGELFF.

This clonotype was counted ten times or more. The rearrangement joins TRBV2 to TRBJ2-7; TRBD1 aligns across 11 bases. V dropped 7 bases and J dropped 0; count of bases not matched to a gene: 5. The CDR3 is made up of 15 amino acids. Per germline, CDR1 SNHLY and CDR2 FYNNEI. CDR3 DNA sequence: TGTGCCAGCATGGGACAGGGGGATTTCTCCTACGAGCAGTACTTC. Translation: CASMGQGDFSYEQYF.